This T cell receptor beta chain was identified during a study of blood T cells in healthy people across ages. Across the study: Capture by template switching was about one barcoded beta molecule per two T cells.

A second 7 to 11 cycle PCR used barcoded and J-beta primers. The template-switch adaptor was a 5' adaptor with 12 random nucleotides. It tagged each cDNA molecule. TCRdb analysed the 5' RACE reads with MiXCR anew, one entry per CDR3 protein. Among fewer than 1,000,000 distinct CDR3 sequences, approximately 48% were seen once, and the ten largest hold around 18%. Turning to this clonotype: No antigen is known for it.

General study results and limits: Diversity figures derived from one million T cells were judged to underestimate the true value. Aged donors had fewer naive CD4+ cells and lower diversity than long-lived donors.

The CDR3 extends over 16 amino acids. Germline loops: CDR1 SEHNR, CDR2 FQNEAQ (reference sequence). V trimming: 6 bases; J trimming: 2 bases; junction bases outside the gene matches: 10. The genes are TRBV7-9 and TRBJ2-7, with 10 bases aligning to TRBD1. The sequence came from a man in his sixties in good health. Sequencing was performed on blood. The CDR3 bases are TGTGCCAGCAGTCCACCTGGGGACAGGGGAGCCTACGAGCAGTACTTC. Encoded protein: CASSPPGDRGAYEQYF.